Listed below are T cell receptor beta chains from one sample, sequenced in a study of blood T cells in healthy people across ages. TCRdb passed the 5' RACE reads through MiXCR, listing each CDR3 protein once. The sample holds 850,000 to 1,000,000 distinct CDR3 sequences; 45% to 50% are singletons and the top ten take roughly 12%. Specimen: blood. These receptors all come from a man aged 30 to 45 in good health. CDR3s include the opening cysteine and the closing phenylalanine or tryptophan. Each record gives: clone size, V gene, D gene, J gene, CDR3 protein, CDR3 DNA. D genes are given only for firm matches. Where a row states a size, it is once, few, many or the class of an expanded clone; other rows omit it.

>NA|TRBV5-1|NA|TRBJ2-3
CASSLVQTPSTDTQYF
TGCGCCAGTAGCTTGGTACAGACCCCTAGCACAGATACGCAGTATTTT
>few|TRBV4-3|TRBD2|TRBJ2-3
CASSQDWSGGRTDTQYF
TGCGCCAGCAGCCAAGATTGGAGCGGGGGGCGCACAGATACGCAGTATTTT
>NA|TRBV7-9|NA|TRBJ1-3
CASSLPGVGNTIYF
TGTGCCAGCAGCTTACCAGGGGTCGGAAACACCATATATTTT
>few|TRBV24-1|TRBD1|TRBJ2-1
CATRQGAGNEQFF
TGTGCCACGCGACAGGGGGCGGGGAATGAGCAGTTCTTC
>few|TRBV4-2|NA|TRBJ1-5
CASSQDTTRQPQHF
TGTGCCAGCAGCCAAGATACCACACGTCAGCCCCAGCATTTT
>few|TRBV20-1|TRBD1|TRBJ1-2
CSATSDIDRGQSGYTF
TGCAGTGCTACCAGCGACATTGACAGGGGGCAAAGTGGCTACACCTTC
>few|TRBV20-1|TRBD2|TRBJ2-1
CSASGTFSGAYNEQFF
TGCAGTGCTAGCGGAACCTTTAGCGGGGCCTACAATGAGCAGTTCTTC
>few|TRBV28|NA|TRBJ1-2
CASRADKGGNYGYTF
TGTGCCAGCAGGGCCGACAAGGGGGGGAACTATGGCTACACCTTC
>few|TRBV6-5|NA|TRBJ1-2
CASSYRDYGYTF
TGTGCCAGCAGTTACAGGGACTATGGCTACACCTTC
>NA|TRBV20-1|TRBD1|TRBJ1-5
CSARGDRGRRDSNQPQHF
TGCAGTGCTAGAGGAGACAGGGGGCGCAGGGATAGCAATCAGCCCCAGCATTTT
>NA|TRBV20-1|NA|TRBJ1-3
CSASSGQPTWHGNTIYF
TGCAGTGCTTCAAGTGGACAGCCTACTTGGCATGGAAACACCATATATTTT
>NA|TRBV2|NA|TRBJ2-1
CGSSDAGNEQFF
TGTGGCAGCAGTGACGCGGGCAATGAGCAGTTCTTC
>NA|TRBV4-1|NA|TRBJ2-1
CASSQDGNINEQFF
TGCGCCAGCAGCCAAGATGGGAATATCAATGAGCAGTTCTTC
>NA|TRBV4-3|NA|TRBJ1-2
CASSQEDRTDYGYTF
TGCGCCAGCAGCCAAGAAGACCGGACAGACTATGGCTACACCTTC
>NA|TRBV5-1|TRBD1|TRBJ2-1
CASSFETGLPLNEQFF
TGCGCCAGCAGCTTCGAGACAGGGTTGCCCTTAAATGAGCAGTTCTTC
>few|TRBV20-1|TRBD2|TRBJ2-1
CSARDGQKDWVRGGLNEQFF
TGCAGTGCTAGAGATGGACAGAAGGATTGGGTGCGGGGGGGCCTCAATGAGCAGTTCTTC
>few|TRBV5-1|NA|TRBJ1-2
CASSVKAGTDSYGYTF
TGCGCCAGCAGCGTCAAGGCCGGGACGGACAGCTATGGCTACACCTTC